This section outlines one TCR beta chain sequence together with its context. Its cognate antigen is unknown. Two nested PCRs, of 16 and 9 cycles, processed TCRalpha and TCRbeta cDNA. One entry per CDR3 protein, without DNA, is what TCRdb gives after re-calling the 5' RACE reads. Here the sample table reports under 150,000 distinct CDR3 sequences. The germline V gene has CDR1 SEHNR and CDR2 FQNEAQ (reference sequence). The CDR3 runs 16 residues. This sample is part of a study of monozygotic twins with inflammatory bowel disease. Points from the study as a whole: Among IBD patients, TCRbeta diversity (inverse Simpson) was lower than in healthy co-twins. T cell subtypes that differed could not be told apart.

The sequence was obtained from a human donor with ulcerative colitis or Crohn's disease, or a healthy co-twin of an affected twin (not recorded which). J is TRBJ2-7 and V is TRBV7-9; TCRdb returns TRBD1, unconfirmable since there is no DNA. Source material: blood. CDR3 sequence reads: CASSLTLSGGQYEQYF.